What follows describes a single T cell receptor (beta chain). The antigen remains undetermined. This sample stems from a study of a mutant IDH1 vaccine in newly diagnosed glioma. As for time point: week 35, safety follow-up. Each vaccine dose was 300 ug of mutant IDH1 20-mer peptide, with topical imiquimod. The study gave patients eight vaccinations in weeks 1, 3, 5, 7, 11, 15, 19, 23. Here immunoSEQ multiplex PCR was the method, and the copy in TCRdb shows in-frame clones only, minus some. Of about 69,000 clones listed, around nine tenths are singletons. The germline gives CDR1 SGDLS, CDR2 YYNGEE. Trimming took 4 bases from V and 4 from J, leaving 18 bases between them. The CDR3 loop spans 16 amino acids.

This receptor was identified in a man aged 25-45 years with glioma. V usage is TRBV9 and J usage is TRBJ1-3, with D maybe TRBD1 (6 bases). The starting material was PBMCs, obtained from a glioma patient whose treatment included an IDH1 peptide vaccine. In DNA, the CDR3 is TGTGCCAGCAGCTCGAACAGGGAATCCACCGGAAACACCATATATTTT. Translated, it gives CASSSNRESTGNTIYF.